This TCR beta chain was recovered during a study of blood T cell repertoires in COVID-19. In the study overall: The United States, Italy and Spain provided the acute and convalescent COVID-19 samples.

In Seattle, patients joined the study during active infection and were tracked longitudinally. Original processing methods: Reference gene primer amplification gave estimated nucleated cell counts. Assay: immunoSEQ multiplex PCR; the TCRdb copy retains only in-frame clones and omits some. The V and J calls and clone size were taken over from that table, and D and trimming were inferred from the DNA. The table lists 200,000 or so clones, approximately 87% of them singletons. Germline CDR1 reads SGHTS; CDR2 reads YDEGEE. The germline V and J ends were trimmed by 2 bases and 4 bases, with 16 bases remaining between them. CDR3 size: 16 residues.

This clonotype was sampled from a person aged 65 to 85 with COVID-19, enrolled during active disease. Material: peripheral blood. The chain employs TRBV5-8 and TRBJ1-3; D not certain. The CDR3 coding sequence is TGTGCCAGCAGCTTACACCTATCAGAGGCAGGAAACACCATATATTTT. Protein sequence: CASSLHLSEAGNTIYF. The whole variable domain, remainder taken from reference TRBV5-8 and TRBJ1-3, is EAGVTQSPTHLIKTRGQQATLRCSPISGHTSVYWYQQALGLGLQFLLWYDEGEERNRGNFPPRFSGRQFPNYSSELNVNALELEDSALYLCASSLHLSEAGNTIYFGEGSWLTVV.